This entry describes one T cell receptor (beta chain). This specimen comes from a study of control samples from healthy donors and cancer patients. The protocol was immunoSEQ multiplex PCR, while the TCRdb copy is restricted to in-frame clones and leaves out a portion. The table has approximately 170,000 clones, almost 90% seen once. The CDR3 consists of 13 residues. V was shortened by 2 bases and J by 4 bases, with 9 bases between the two germline ends. Germline-derived CDR1 and CDR2 are SGHNT and YYREEE (reference sequence). The TCR originated in a woman in her 30s in good health. The chain uses TRBV5-4 and TRBJ1-2; D might be TRBD1 (5 bases). The sample was blood. CDR3 coding DNA: TGTGCCAGCAGCTTTGGGACGGTCTATGGCTACACCTTC. Amino acid sequence: CASSFGTVYGYTF.